The rows below give T cell receptor beta chains drawn from one sample of a study of early T cells in non-severe SARS-CoV-2 infection. TCRdb itself ran the 5' RACE reads through MiXCR, one entry per CDR3 protein. The sample lists under 85,000 distinct CDR3 sequences, around 13% occurring once. This specimen consisted of whole blood, obtained at baseline. Receptor source: an adult who was a healthcare worker with PCR-confirmed SARS-CoV-2 infection or an uninfected control (not recorded which). The CDR3 runs from the conserved cysteine through the conserved F or W. The D gene is left open where the match is weak. Clone size is not always given. Where it is, it says once, few, many or a class for expanded clones.

clone_size	v_call	d_call	j_call	cdr3_nt	cdr3_aa
.	TRBV14	.	TRBJ2-7	TGTGCCAGCAGCCTGGTAGGCAGCCTCTCCTACGAGCAGTACTTC	CASSLVGSLSYEQYF
few	TRBV2	TRBD2	TRBJ2-7	TGTGCCAGCACTTTTTCCGGGGGGGGCGAGCAGTACTTC	CASTFSGGGEQYF
.	TRBV3-1	.	TRBJ2-5	TGTGCCAGCAGCCCGGACCTACTTGAGACCCAGTACTTC	CASSPDLLETQYF
.	TRBV7-2	TRBD2	TRBJ2-1	TGTGCCAGCAGCCGTAGCGGGGCAGCCTACAATGAGCAGTTCTTC	CASSRSGAAYNEQFF
.	TRBV27	.	TRBJ2-7	TGTGCCAGCAGTTTACGGGACGGACCCTTCGAGCAGTACTTC	CASSLRDGPFEQYF
many	TRBV12-3/TRBV12-4	.	TRBJ1-6	TGTGCCAGCAGTTTACTCGGCCTTGGTTCACCCCTCCACTTT	CASSLLGLGSPLHF
few	TRBV5-6	.	TRBJ2-1	TGTGCCAGCAGCATCCCCATTAGCGGCGGGGAGCAGTTCTTC	CASSIPISGGEQFF
.	TRBV14	TRBD2	TRBJ2-3	TGTGCCAGCAGCCAACAAGCGGGAAGGACAGATACGCAGTATTTT	CASSQQAGRTDTQYF
many	TRBV5-1	.	TRBJ2-1	TGCGCCAGCAGCTTAGGAACGTTAGGATCCTACAATGAGCAGTTCTTC	CASSLGTLGSYNEQFF
.	TRBV25-1	.	TRBJ2-7	TGTGCCAGCAGTGAATACCCCGAACCAGGGGCCGCTTACGAGCAGTACTTC	CASSEYPEPGAAYEQYF
.	TRBV7-6	.	TRBJ2-5	TGTGCCAGCAGCAACCCGGGCTTAGGAGAGGAGACCCAGTACTTC	CASSNPGLGEETQYF
many	TRBV20-1	.	TRBJ2-5	TGCAGTGCTAGAGTAGCTAGCCCACGGAACCAGTACTTC	CSARVASPRNQYF
.	TRBV28	.	TRBJ2-3	TGTGCCAGCAGTTTGGGGGGTCCAGAGTACACAGATACGCAGTATTTT	CASSLGGPEYTDTQYF
.	TRBV12-3/TRBV12-4	TRBD2	TRBJ2-7	TGTGCCAGCAGTAAGGGGACTAGCGGGAGGGCGTCCTACGAGCAGTACTTC	CASSKGTSGRASYEQYF
.	TRBV12-3/TRBV12-4	.	TRBJ2-3	TGTGCCAGCAGTTTAGAGTATCCTAGCACAGATACGCAGTATTTT	CASSLEYPSTDTQYF
few	TRBV29-1	.	TRBJ2-1	TGCAGCGTGGCCCTTGGCGGGGAGCAGTTCTTC	CSVALGGEQFF
.	TRBV29-1	TRBD2	TRBJ2-2	TGCAGCGTTCTATTACCGACTAGCGGAGTCACCGGGGAGCTGTTTTTT	CSVLLPTSGVTGELFF
few	TRBV20-1	TRBD2	TRBJ2-3	TGCAGTGCTAGAGATCCCACTAGCGGGAAGACCACAGATACGCAGTATTTT	CSARDPTSGKTTDTQYF
.	TRBV14	.	TRBJ2-2	TGTGCCAGCAGCCATAGGGTGGCCGGGGAGCTGTTTTTT	CASSHRVAGELFF
.	TRBV29-1	.	TRBJ1-4	TGCAGCGTTGAAGATCGAGCAGATAATGAAAAACTGTTTTTT	CSVEDRADNEKLFF
many	TRBV21-1	.	TRBJ2-1	TGTGCCAGCACCCCTAGCGGGAGAAGGAATGAGCAGTTCTTC	CASTPSGRRNEQFF
few	TRBV3-1	TRBD1	TRBJ2-1	TGTGCCAGCAGCCAAGCGGGCAGGGGGAGCACCTACAATGAGCAGTTCTTC	CASSQAGRGSTYNEQFF
.	TRBV10-2	.	TRBJ1-3	TGCGCCAGCACGTCCAGCTCTGGAAACACCATATATTTT	CASTSSSGNTIYF
.	TRBV9	.	TRBJ1-1	TGTGCCAGCAGCGTAGAAGCTGTCCGACCGAACACTGAAGCTTTCTTT	CASSVEAVRPNTEAFF
few	TRBV6-2/TRBV6-3	.	TRBJ2-6	TGTGCCAGCAGTTATAATGCTGGGGCCAACGTCCTGACTTTC	CASSYNAGANVLTF
many	TRBV29-1	TRBD1	TRBJ2-7	TGCAGCGTGGAACAGGGGGCGCGGGACGAGCAGTACTTC	CSVEQGARDEQYF
.	TRBV6-5	TRBD2	TRBJ2-5	TGTGCCAGCAGTTCCCTGGTAGCGGGGGCAGGAGGGACCCAGTACTTC	CASSSLVAGAGGTQYF
few	TRBV20-1	.	TRBJ2-3	TGCAGTGCTAGAGATAGGAGGAGGGGCAGGGATACGCAGTATTTT	CSARDRRRGRDTQYF
once	TRBV27	.	TRBJ1-2	TGTGCCAGCAGTTTGGGCCAGGCCTATGGCTACACCTTC	CASSLGQAYGYTF
.	TRBV7-2	.	TRBJ2-3	TGTGCCAGCAGCCAACGCGCCCGCGGACTTACGCAGTATTTT	CASSQRARGLTQYF
many	TRBV6-5	.	TRBJ1-1	TGTGCCAGCAGACGAGGGGTTCACACTGAAGCTTTCTTT	CASRRGVHTEAFF
.	TRBV28	TRBD1	TRBJ1-2	TGTGCCAGCTCCGAAGTAGACAGGGGGCGAAGTGGCTACACCTTC	CASSEVDRGRSGYTF
few	TRBV5-6	.	TRBJ2-1	TGTGCCAGCGAGGGAATTGGAAGGGTCGGGGACAATGAGCAGTTCTTC	CASEGIGRVGDNEQFF
few	TRBV5-5	.	TRBJ2-5	TGTGCCAGCAGCTTGGATTCGGAAGAGACCCAGTACTTC	CASSLDSEETQYF
.	TRBV21-1	.	TRBJ2-6	TGTGCCAGCAGCAAAGACAGGGGGCCACTTTCTGGGGCCAACGTCCTGACTTTC	CASSKDRGPLSGANVLTF
.	TRBV5-1	TRBD2	TRBJ2-5	TGCGCCAGCAGCTTAAGACTAGCGAATTTGGTGGAGACCCAGTACTTC	CASSLRLANLVETQYF
many	TRBV20-1	.	TRBJ2-5	TGCAGTGCTCCACTCAGAGGTGTATCGGAGACCCAGTACTTC	CSAPLRGVSETQYF
many	TRBV20-1	.	TRBJ2-3	TGCAGTGCTAGAAAGACTAGCACAGATACGCAGTATTTT	CSARKTSTDTQYF
many	TRBV5-1	TRBD1	TRBJ1-6	TGCGCCAGCAGCTACCACCGGGACAGAAGTAATTCACCCCTCCACTTT	CASSYHRDRSNSPLHF
many	TRBV7-8	.	TRBJ2-4	TGTGCCAGCAGCTTATCACCCTCGGCGGGGAAAAAAATTCAGTACTTC	CASSLSPSAGKKIQYF
many	TRBV4-2	TRBD2	TRBJ2-3	TGTGCCAGCAGCCAAGATCTGGGAGGGGTGGGCACAGATACGCAGTATTTT	CASSQDLGGVGTDTQYF
few	TRBV19	TRBD1	TRBJ1-2	TGTGCCAGTGCTCGGGACAGTCGTCTCTATGGCTACACCTTC	CASARDSRLYGYTF
few	TRBV29-1	TRBD1	TRBJ2-1	TGCAGCGCAACCCACCCGAGACAGGGAAGGTACAATGAGCAGTTCTTC	CSATHPRQGRYNEQFF
.	TRBV29-1	.	TRBJ1-2	TGCAGCGTTTCAGGAACACATGGCTACACCTTC	CSVSGTHGYTF